This T cell receptor beta chain was recorded in a study of OX40 agonist ivuxolimab in advanced cancers. Study in general: Checkpoint inhibitors had been given previously to roughly 40% of patients. Of the patients, three showed partial responses, one with hepatocellular carcinoma and two with cutaneous melanoma. Findings and caveats of the study: With doses of 0.1 to 3.0 mg/kg, CD4+ and CD8+ blood T cells had undergone clonal expansion by week 6.

TCRdb keeps only in-frame clones here, not all; method: immunoSEQ multiplex PCR. The sample gives over 55,000 clones, around 80% of which show up once; around 1.9% is in the top ten. The germline CDR1 and CDR2 sequences are SEHNR and FQNEAQ (reference sequence). CDR3 length: 13 residues. The ends were cut back, 4 bases at V and 1 base at J, with 8 bases in the middle. Concerning this clone: Its antigen remains unidentified.

The rearrangement joins TRBV7-9 to TRBJ2-7; D is unresolved. The TCR comes from an adult with an advanced solid tumor such as melanoma, head and neck, liver or kidney cancer. This sample comprised CD4+ or CD8+ T cells sorted from blood, obtained in a trial of the OX40 agonist ivuxolimab. The CDR3 nucleotides are TGTGCCAGCAGCTCCCGACAATCCTACGAGCAGTACTTC. Its translation is CASSSRQSYEQYF.